What follows are 18 T cell receptor beta chains derived from one specimen sequenced in a study of somatic mutations in cytotoxic T cells in rheumatoid arthritis. Clones were sequenced by immunoSEQ multiplex PCR, and TCRdb holds only the in-frame ones, with some missing. The profile covers about 26,000 clones, with 82% appearing a single time and around 5.1% taken by the ten largest. Sequenced sample: CD8+ T cells sorted from blood. These receptors all come from a man aged 45-65 years in good health.

The chain has TRBV28 and TRBJ1-1; tentative D call: TRBD1 (5 bases). CDR3 length: 16 amino acids. Trimming shortened V by 8 bases and J by 1 base, and 20 bases separated the two germline ends. CDR1 and CDR2 (germline): MDHEN, SYDVKM. CDR3 DNA sequence: TGTGCCAGCCTTTTTATTTCTCGGGGGGAGAACACTGAAGCTTTCTTT. This encodes CASLFISRGENTEAFF.

This chain connects TRBV7-9 to TRBJ2-1; 10 bases fit TRBD2. The CDR3 spans 16 residues. V shed 4 bases and J 9 bases; nucleotides not matched to a gene: 12. CDR1 is SEHNR, CDR2 FQNEAQ, per germline (reference sequence). The CDR3 DNA reads as TGTGCCAGCAGCTCCTCGACCGGGACTAGCGCCGGTGAGCAGTTCTTC. It codes for CASSSSTGTSAGEQFF.

This clone was found a few times. The CDR3 spells CASSSSGRLFDGYTF. CDR3 sequence (DNA): TGTGCCAGCAGTTCCTCGGGACGCCTCTTCGATGGCTACACCTTC. The genes are TRBV28 and TRBJ1-2; possibly TRBD1 for D (5 bases). This CDR3 region has 15 residues. V was pared by 4 bases and J by 6 bases, with 18 bases between. Germline loops: CDR1 MDHEN, CDR2 SYDVKM.

The table lists this clone with a count of one. The chain carries TRBV2 and TRBJ2-7; weak D call: TRBD2 (6 bases). V was trimmed by 5 bases and J by 3 bases, leaving 17 bases between them. The length of the CDR3 is 15 residues. CDR1 SNHLY and CDR2 FYNNEI come from the germline V gene. The CDR3 DNA sequence: TGTGCCAGCAGTAGTGGACGCGGGATGGGCTACGAGCAGTACTTC. Its translation: CASSSGRGMGYEQYF.

The chain employs TRBV27 and TRBJ1-4; unclear D gene. Trimming took off 3 bases at V and 8 bases at J, with 10 bases between the two ends. Germline CDR1 MNHEY, CDR2 SMNVEV (reference sequence). CDR3 length: 13 residues. Written as DNA, the CDR3 is TGTGCCAGCAGTTTTGGATTTCGGGAAAAACTGTTTTTT. Translated, it gives CASSFGFREKLFF. The whole variable domain, filled in from reference TRBV27 and TRBJ1-4, reads EAQVTQNPRYLITVTGKKLTVTCSQNMNHEYMSWYRQDPGLGLRQIYYSMNVEVTDKGDVPEGYKVSRKEKRNFPLILESPSPNQTSLYFCASSFGFREKLFFGSGTQLSVL.

This clone was detected only a few times. This sample also contains other DNA sequences that code for the same CDR3. The gene calls are TRBV10-3 and TRBJ2-1; tentative D call: TRBD2 (6 bases). Trimming removed 8 bases from V and 1 base from J, with 12 bases in between. CDR3 length equals 14 residues. Germline V lookup: CDR1 ENHRY, CDR2 SYGVKD. CDR3 sequence reads: CAISGGGSYNEQFF. Written as DNA, the CDR3 is TGTGCCATCTCCGGGGGTGGGTCCTACAATGAGCAGTTCTTC.

The chain joins TRBV29-1 to TRBJ2-7, with 9 bases fitting TRBD2. This CDR3 contains 18 residues. V lost 0 bases to trimming and J lost 9 bases; unmatched junction nucleotides: 21. From germline, CDR1 is SQVTM and CDR2 ANQGSEA. CDR3 DNA: TGCAGCGTTGAAGATGCGGGGGTTTTTAGCGGGAGCCCAGGGGGGCAGTACTTC. It codes for CSVEDAGVFSGSPGGQYF.

The rearrangement joins TRBV6-5 to TRBJ1-5; 9 nucleotides align to TRBD1. Losses at the gene ends were 5 bases for V and 2 bases for J; bases not matched to a gene: 4. The germline V gene has CDR1 MNHEY and CDR2 SVGAGI. The CDR3 is made up of 15 amino acids. CDR3 DNA: TGTGCCAGCAGTCTACAGGGGGCTGGCAATCAGCCCCAGCATTTT. It translates to CASSLQGAGNQPQHF.

V gene TRBV11-2 combines with J gene TRBJ1-1; no clear D. V was shortened by 2 bases and J by 0 bases, with 7 bases between the two germline ends. This CDR3 has 14 amino acids. Germline-derived CDR1 and CDR2 are SGHAT and FQNNGV. The CDR3 DNA reads as TGTGCCAGCAGCTTACTTGCGATGAACACTGAAGCTTTCTTT. The encoded protein is CASSLLAMNTEAFF.

As concerns this clone: Because the CDR3's place on the DNA is in doubt, the DNA is left out and the CDR3 is given as listed by TCRdb. V is TRBV27 and J is TRBJ2-7; the DNA was not compared with TRBD1, the D call given in the table. Germline loops: CDR1 MNHEY, CDR2 SMNVEV (reference sequence). The CDR3 has 16 residues if both end residues are counted. CDR3 protein: CASSSSSGTESYEQYF.

This clone was picked up a small number of times. The V gene is TRBV6-1, the J gene TRBJ2-7, with 8 bases matching TRBD2. The trim removed 7 bases at V and 0 bases at J, leaving 8 bases unmatched. CDR1 and CDR2 (germline): MNHNS, SASEGT. The length of the CDR3 is 15 residues. CDR3 in DNA: TGTGCCAGCACTACGGAAAGCGGGAGCTCCTACGAGCAGTACTTC. It is translated as CASTTESGSSYEQYF.

The chain carries TRBV6-6 and TRBJ2-1; D might be TRBD2 (6 bases). Germline V gene data show CDR1 as MNHNY and CDR2 as SVGAGI (reference sequence). Between the trimmed V and J ends, which lost 5 bases and 4 bases, there was a span of 15 bases. CDR3 size: 15 residues. CDR3 bases: TGTGCCAGCAGTCTCTCCCCGGGAGTGTACAATGAGCAGTTCTTC. Protein: CASSLSPGVYNEQFF.

The genes are TRBV28 and TRBJ2-7; 7 bases are a match to TRBD1. Unmatched junction bases numbered 10, after V lost 5 bases and J lost 6 bases. The germline V gene encodes CDR1 MDHEN and CDR2 SYDVKM. The CDR3 totals 14 residues. The CDR3 DNA reads as TGTGCCAGCAGTGTGACAGGGACGGGTGGCGAGCAGTACTTC. Its protein product is CASSVTGTGGEQYF.

The chain uses TRBV2 and TRBJ1-1; D remains unclear. The CDR3 is 15 residues long. Germline-derived CDR1 and CDR2 are SNHLY and FYNNEI. V was shortened by 3 bases and J by 0 bases, with 11 bases between the two germline ends. Here the CDR3 DNA reads TGTGCCAGCAGTGATCCCTGGGAAATGAACACTGAAGCTTTCTTT. Translated: CASSDPWEMNTEAFF.

The chain joins TRBV7-9 to TRBJ2-7, with D possibly being TRBD1 (5 bases). Germline assignment: CDR1 SEHNR and CDR2 FQNEAQ (reference sequence). Trimming removed 1 base at V and 7 bases at J, with 17 bases between. This CDR3 has 15 residues. CDR3 in amino acids: CASSLVEWGRREQYF. The CDR3 DNA reads TGTGCCAGCAGCTTAGTTGAGTGGGGCAGAAGGGAGCAGTACTTC.

This clone has just one count. The chain recombines TRBV2 with TRBJ2-3; D might be TRBD1 (5 bases). The CDR3 loop spans 13 amino acids. Germline V gene data show CDR1 as SNHLY and CDR2 as FYNNEI. V was cut by 6 bases and J by 0 bases, with 7 bases left in between. In DNA, the CDR3 is TGTGCCAGCAGAGGGGATAGCACAGATACGCAGTATTTT. Translation gives CASRGDSTDTQYF.

This clone was seen only a few times. The V gene is TRBV7-9, the J gene TRBJ2-7; D is possibly TRBD1 (6 bases). The CDR3 length is 14 residues. Germline V CDR1 and CDR2: SEHNR, FQNEAQ (reference sequence). The germline V and J ends were trimmed by 5 bases and 3 bases, with 14 bases remaining between them. The CDR3: CASSASGAHYEQYF. The CDR3 DNA follows: TGTGCCAGCAGCGCCTCAGGGGCTCACTACGAGCAGTACTTC.

The chain has TRBV11-2 and TRBJ2-2; 9 bases are a match to TRBD1. Germline V lookup: CDR1 SGHAT, CDR2 FQNNGV. The CDR3 loop spans 16 amino acids. Unmatched junction bases numbered 8, after V lost 5 bases and J lost 4 bases. CDR3: CASSVTQGASTGELFF. CDR3 sequence (DNA): TGTGCCAGCAGCGTAACACAGGGGGCGAGCACCGGGGAGCTGTTTTTT.